This entry concerns a single T cell receptor (beta chain). This sample is part of a study of blood T cell repertoires in COVID-19. Study members were between about 18 and 95 years old and lived in 20 to 30 US regions. The protocol was immunoSEQ multiplex PCR, while the TCRdb copy is restricted to in-frame clones and leaves out a portion. The sample contains about 380,000 clones, 88% of which appear only once. The V gene's germline CDR1 is KGHSH and CDR2 LQKENI. The CDR3 extends over 15 amino acids. V dropped 2 bases and J dropped 1 base, with 11 bases sitting between them. Sequenced: PBMCs or T cells enriched from blood (not recorded which). The receptor was derived from a woman under 30 who had recovered from COVID-19. The V gene is TRBV18, the J gene TRBJ2-5; weak D call: TRBD2 (6 bases). The chain's CDR3 is CASSPAGTSQETQYF. The CDR3 nucleotides read TGTGCCAGCTCACCAGCGGGGACCTCCCAAGAGACCCAGTACTTC.